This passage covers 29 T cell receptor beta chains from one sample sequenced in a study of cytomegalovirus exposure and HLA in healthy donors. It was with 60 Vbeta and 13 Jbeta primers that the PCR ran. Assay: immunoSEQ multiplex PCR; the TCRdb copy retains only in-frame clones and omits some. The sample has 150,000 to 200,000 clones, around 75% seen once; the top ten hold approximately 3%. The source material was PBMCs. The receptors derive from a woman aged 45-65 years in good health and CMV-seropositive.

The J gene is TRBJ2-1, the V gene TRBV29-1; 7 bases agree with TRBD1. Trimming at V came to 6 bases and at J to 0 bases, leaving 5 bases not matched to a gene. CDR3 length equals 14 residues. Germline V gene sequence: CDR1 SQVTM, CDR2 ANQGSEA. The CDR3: CSVAGGNSYNEQFF. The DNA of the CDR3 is TGCAGCGTGGCAGGGGGAAACTCCTACAATGAGCAGTTCTTC.

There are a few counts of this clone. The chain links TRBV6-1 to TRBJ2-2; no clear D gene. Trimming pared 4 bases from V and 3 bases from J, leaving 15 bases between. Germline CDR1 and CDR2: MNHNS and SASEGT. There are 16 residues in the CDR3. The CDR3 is CASSGPEELHTGELFF. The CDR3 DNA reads TGTGCCAGCAGTGGTCCAGAGGAATTACACACCGGGGAGCTGTTTTTT.

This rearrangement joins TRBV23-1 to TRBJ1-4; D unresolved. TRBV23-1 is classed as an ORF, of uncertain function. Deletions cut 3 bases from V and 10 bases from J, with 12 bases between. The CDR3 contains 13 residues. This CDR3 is CASSHPDTLKLFF. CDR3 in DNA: TGCGCCAGCAGTCACCCCGACACCCTAAAACTGTTTTTT.

The CDR3 coding sequence is TGTGCCAGCTCACCGTCTTTGGCGGGCGAGACCCAGTACTTC. As protein: CASSPSLAGETQYF. This chain joins TRBV18 and TRBJ2-5; a possible D gene is TRBD2 (5 bases). CDR1 is KGHSH and CDR2 is LQKENI in the germline V gene. This CDR3 comprises 14 residues. V lost 3 bases and J lost 5, with 13 bases in between.

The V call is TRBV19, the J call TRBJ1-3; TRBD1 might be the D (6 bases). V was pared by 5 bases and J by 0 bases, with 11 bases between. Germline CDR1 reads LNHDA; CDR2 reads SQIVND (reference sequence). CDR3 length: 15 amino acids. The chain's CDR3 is CASSYRAASGNTIYF. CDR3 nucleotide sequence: TGTGCCAGTAGTTACAGGGCCGCCTCTGGAAACACCATATATTTT.

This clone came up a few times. The CDR3 DNA is TGTGCCAGCAGCGTCTTGGGCGGCACAGATACGCAGTATTTT. This encodes CASSVLGGTDTQYF. The rearrangement uses TRBV9 and TRBJ2-3, with unresolved D. The V and J ends lost 2 bases and 1 base respectively, with 8 bases between them. In germline, CDR1 is SGDLS, CDR2 YYNGEE. The CDR3 contains 14 residues.

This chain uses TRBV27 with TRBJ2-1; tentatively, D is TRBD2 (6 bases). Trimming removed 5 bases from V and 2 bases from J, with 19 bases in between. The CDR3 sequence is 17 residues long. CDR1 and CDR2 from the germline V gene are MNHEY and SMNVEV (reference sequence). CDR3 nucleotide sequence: TGTGCCAGCAGTGCCCGTGTTCGGGGGACGGCCTACAATGAGCAGTTCTTC. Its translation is CASSARVRGTAYNEQFF.

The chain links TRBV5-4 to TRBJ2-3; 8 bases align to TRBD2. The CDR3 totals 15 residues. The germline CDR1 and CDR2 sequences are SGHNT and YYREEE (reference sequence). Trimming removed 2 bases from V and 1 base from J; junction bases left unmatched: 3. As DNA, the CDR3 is TGTGCCAGCAGCTTCGGGGGGGCGGGCACAGATACGCAGTATTTT. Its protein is CASSFGGAGTDTQYF.

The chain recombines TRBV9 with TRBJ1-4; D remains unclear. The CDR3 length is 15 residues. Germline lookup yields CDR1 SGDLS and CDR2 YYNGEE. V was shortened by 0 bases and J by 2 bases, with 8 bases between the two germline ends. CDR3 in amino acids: CASSVVSGTNEKLFF. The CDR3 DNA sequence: TGTGCCAGCAGCGTAGTTTCAGGCACTAATGAAAAACTGTTTTTT. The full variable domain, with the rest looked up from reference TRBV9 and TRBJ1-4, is DSGVTQTPKHLITATGQRVTLRCSPRSGDLSVYWYQQSLDQGLQFLIQYYNGEERAKGNILERFSAQQFPDLHSELNLSSLELGDSALYFCASSVVSGTNEKLFFGSGTQLSVL.

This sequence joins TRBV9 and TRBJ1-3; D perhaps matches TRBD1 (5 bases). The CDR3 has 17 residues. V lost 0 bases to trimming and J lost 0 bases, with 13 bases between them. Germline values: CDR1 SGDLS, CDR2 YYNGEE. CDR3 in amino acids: CASSVARGGSSGNTIYF. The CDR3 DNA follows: TGTGCCAGCAGCGTAGCTCGTGGGGGGAGCTCTGGAAACACCATATATTTT. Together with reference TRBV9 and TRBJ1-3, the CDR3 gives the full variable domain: DSGVTQTPKHLITATGQRVTLRCSPRSGDLSVYWYQQSLDQGLQFLIQYYNGEERAKGNILERFSAQQFPDLHSELNLSSLELGDSALYFCASSVARGGSSGNTIYFGEGSWLTVV.

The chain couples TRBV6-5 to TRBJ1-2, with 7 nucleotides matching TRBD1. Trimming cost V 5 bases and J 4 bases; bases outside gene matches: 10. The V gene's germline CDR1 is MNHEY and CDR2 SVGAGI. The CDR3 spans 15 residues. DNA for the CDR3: TGTGCCAGCAGTCCAGAGGGCAGGGGGGCCTATGGCTACACCTTC. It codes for CASSPEGRGAYGYTF.

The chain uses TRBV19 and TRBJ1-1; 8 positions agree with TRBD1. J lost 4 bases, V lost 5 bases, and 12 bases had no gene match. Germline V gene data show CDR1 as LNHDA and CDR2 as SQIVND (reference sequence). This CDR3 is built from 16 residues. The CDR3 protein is CASSSYSSDRATEAFF. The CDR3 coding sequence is TGTGCCAGTAGTTCATACTCTTCGGACAGGGCCACTGAAGCTTTCTTT.

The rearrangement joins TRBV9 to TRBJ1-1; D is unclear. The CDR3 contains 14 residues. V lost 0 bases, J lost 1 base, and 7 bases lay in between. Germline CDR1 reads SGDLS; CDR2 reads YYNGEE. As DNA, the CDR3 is TGTGCCAGCAGCGTAGGGGCCCAGAACACTGAAGCTTTCTTT. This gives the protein CASSVGAQNTEAFF.

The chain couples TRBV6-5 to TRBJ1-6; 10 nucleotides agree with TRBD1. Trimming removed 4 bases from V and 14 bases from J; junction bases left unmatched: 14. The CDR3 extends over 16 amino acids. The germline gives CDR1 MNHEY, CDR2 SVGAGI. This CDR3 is CASSSNPGTGDGALHF. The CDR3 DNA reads TGTGCCAGCAGTTCCAATCCCGGGACAGGGGATGGGGCCCTCCACTTT.

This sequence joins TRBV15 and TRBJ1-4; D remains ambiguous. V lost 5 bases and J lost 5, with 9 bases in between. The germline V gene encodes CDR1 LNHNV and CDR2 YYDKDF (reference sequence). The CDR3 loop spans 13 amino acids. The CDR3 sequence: CATSPRWNEKLFF. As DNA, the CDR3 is TGTGCCACCAGCCCGAGGTGGAATGAAAAACTGTTTTTT.

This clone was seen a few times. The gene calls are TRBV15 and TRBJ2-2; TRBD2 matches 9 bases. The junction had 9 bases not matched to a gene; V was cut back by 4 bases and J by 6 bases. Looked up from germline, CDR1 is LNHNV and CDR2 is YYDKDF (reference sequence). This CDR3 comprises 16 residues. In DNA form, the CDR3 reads TGTGCCACCAGCACCGGTGGACTAGCGAGGGCCGGGGAGCTGTTTTTT. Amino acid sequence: CATSTGGLARAGELFF.

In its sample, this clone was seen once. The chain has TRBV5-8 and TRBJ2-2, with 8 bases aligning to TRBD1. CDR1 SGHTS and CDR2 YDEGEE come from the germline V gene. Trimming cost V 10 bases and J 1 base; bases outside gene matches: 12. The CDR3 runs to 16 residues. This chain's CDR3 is CAGRTGTTLNTGELFF. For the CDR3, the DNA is TGTGCCGGTCGGACAGGGACCACTTTGAACACCGGGGAGCTGTTTTTT.

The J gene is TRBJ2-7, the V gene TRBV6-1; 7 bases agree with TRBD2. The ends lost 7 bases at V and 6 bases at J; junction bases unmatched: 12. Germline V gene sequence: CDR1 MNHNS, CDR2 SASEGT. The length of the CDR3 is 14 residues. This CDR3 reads CASNIRDYISEQYF. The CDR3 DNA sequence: TGTGCCAGCAATATCCGGGACTACATCTCCGAGCAGTACTTC.

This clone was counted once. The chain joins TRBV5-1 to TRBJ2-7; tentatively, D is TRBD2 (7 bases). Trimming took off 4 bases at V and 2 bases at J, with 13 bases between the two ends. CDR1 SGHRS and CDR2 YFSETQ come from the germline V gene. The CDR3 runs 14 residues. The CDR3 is CASSGGGAAYEQYF. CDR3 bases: TGCGCCAGCAGCGGAGGGGGGGCAGCCTACGAGCAGTACTTC.

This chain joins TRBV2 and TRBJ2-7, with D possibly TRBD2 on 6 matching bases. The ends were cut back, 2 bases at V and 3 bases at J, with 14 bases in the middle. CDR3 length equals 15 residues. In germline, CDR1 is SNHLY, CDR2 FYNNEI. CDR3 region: CASSERGTSLYEQYF. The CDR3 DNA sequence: TGTGCCAGCAGTGAACGGGGGACCTCCCTCTACGAGCAGTACTTC.

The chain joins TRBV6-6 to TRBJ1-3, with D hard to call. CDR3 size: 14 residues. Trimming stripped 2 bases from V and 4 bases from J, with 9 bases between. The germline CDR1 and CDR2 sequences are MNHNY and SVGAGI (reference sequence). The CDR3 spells CASSYLGSGNTIYF. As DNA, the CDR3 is TGTGCCAGCAGTTACCTGGGCTCAGGAAACACCATATATTTT.

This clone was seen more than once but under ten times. DNA for the CDR3: TGTGCCAGCAGTTGGGGGGCCGGGGAGCTGTTTTTT. This translates into CASSWGAGELFF. V gene TRBV6-5 combines with J gene TRBJ2-2; D possibly corresponds to TRBD2 (6 bases). V was shortened by 4 bases and J by 6 bases, with 6 bases between the two germline ends. CDR3 length: 12 amino acids. Germline V gene sequence: CDR1 MNHEY, CDR2 SVGAGI.

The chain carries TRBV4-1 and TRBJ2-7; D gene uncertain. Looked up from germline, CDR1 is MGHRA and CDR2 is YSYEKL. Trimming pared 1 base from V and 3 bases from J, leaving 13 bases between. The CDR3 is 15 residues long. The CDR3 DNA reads TGCGCCAGCAGCCAAGCTGAAGGCGGTTACTACGAGCAGTACTTC. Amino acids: CASSQAEGGYYEQYF.

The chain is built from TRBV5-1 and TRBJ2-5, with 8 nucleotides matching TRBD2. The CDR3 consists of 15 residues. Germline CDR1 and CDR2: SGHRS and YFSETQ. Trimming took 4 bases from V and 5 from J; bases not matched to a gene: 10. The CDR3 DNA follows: TGCGCCAGCAGCCTGACCGGGACTAGTAGGGAGACCCAGTACTTC. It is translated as CASSLTGTSRETQYF.

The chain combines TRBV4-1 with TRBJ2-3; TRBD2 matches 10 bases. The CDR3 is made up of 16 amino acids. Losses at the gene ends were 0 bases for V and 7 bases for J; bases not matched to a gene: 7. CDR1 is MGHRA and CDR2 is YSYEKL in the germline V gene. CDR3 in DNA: TGCGCCAGCAGCCAAGAAAAAAGCGGGGGGGCATATACGCAGTATTTT. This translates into CASSQEKSGGAYTQYF.

The CDR3 loop is CASRGGRAAEAFF. CDR3 in DNA: TGTGCCAGCAGGGGGGGGAGAGCCGCTGAAGCTTTCTTT. The rearrangement uses TRBV6-6 and TRBJ1-1, with D possibly TRBD1 on 5 matching bases. This CDR3 is built from 13 residues. The V gene lost 6 bases and the J gene lost 6 bases, with 14 bases spanning the gap. Germline V gene lookup returns CDR1 MNHNY and CDR2 SVGAGI (reference sequence).

CDR3 bases: TGTGCCAGCAGAAACCCGGGACTAGCGGGACCCTACGAGCAGTACTTC. Protein product: CASRNPGLAGPYEQYF. The gene calls are TRBV27 and TRBJ2-7; 13 bases align to TRBD2. Germline CDR1 is MNHEY and CDR2 is SMNVEV (reference sequence). V lost 6 bases and J lost 2; bases outside the gene matches: 7. CDR3 size: 16 residues.

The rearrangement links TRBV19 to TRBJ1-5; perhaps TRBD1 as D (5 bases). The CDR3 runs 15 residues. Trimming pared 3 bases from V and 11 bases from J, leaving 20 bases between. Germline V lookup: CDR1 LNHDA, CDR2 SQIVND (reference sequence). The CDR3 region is CASSMGGTVTRAQHF. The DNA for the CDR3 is TGTGCCAGTAGTATGGGGGGGACGGTCACCAGGGCCCAGCATTTT.

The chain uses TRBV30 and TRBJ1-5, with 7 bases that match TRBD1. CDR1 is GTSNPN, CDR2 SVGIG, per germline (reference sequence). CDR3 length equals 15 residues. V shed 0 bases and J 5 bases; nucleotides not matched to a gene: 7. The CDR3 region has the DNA TGTGCCTGGAGTGTATCCTCGGGACAGTATCAGCCCCAGCATTTT. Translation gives CAWSVSSGQYQPQHF. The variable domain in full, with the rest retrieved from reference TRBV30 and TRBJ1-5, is SQTIHQWPATLVQPVGSPLSLECTVEGTSNPNLYWYRQAAGRGLQLLFYSVGIGQISSEVPQNLSASRPQDRQFILSSKKLLLSDSGFYLCAWSVSSGQYQPQHFGDGTRLSIL.